This is a list of T cell receptor beta chains from one sample in a study of identical twins. TCRdb independently ran MiXCR on the 5' RACE reads; one entry per CDR3 protein. The sample yields 450,000 or so distinct CDR3 sequences, more than 20% seen once. These same records also appear under a second study, on T cells expressing NK-cell markers.

The sequenced material came from CD4+ T cells sorted from blood. These TCRs come from a woman between 18 and 29 years old in good health. Both conserved end residues are part of each CDR3. Each record gives: D gene, clone size, J gene, V gene, CDR3 DNA, CDR3 protein. D genes are given only for firm matches. Size is omitted from some rows. Given values are once, few, many or a class for expanded clones.

D gene: .
clone size: .
J gene: TRBJ2-7
V gene: TRBV9
CDR3 DNA: TGTGCCAGCAGCGTACATCCTGCTACCTACGAGCAGTACTTC
CDR3 protein: CASSVHPATYEQYF

D gene: TRBD1
clone size: .
J gene: TRBJ2-2
V gene: TRBV12-3/TRBV12-4
CDR3 DNA: TGTGCCAGCAGATTTATCCCCGGACAGGGGACTAACACCGGGGAGCTGTTTTTT
CDR3 protein: CASRFIPGQGTNTGELFF

D gene: .
clone size: .
J gene: TRBJ2-7
V gene: TRBV7-2
CDR3 DNA: TGTGCCAGCAGCTTAGTTGCTGAGCGCTACGAGCAGTACTTC
CDR3 protein: CASSLVAERYEQYF

D gene: .
clone size: .
J gene: TRBJ2-7
V gene: TRBV2
CDR3 DNA: TGTGCCAGCAATGGAGGGGTAATGTACGAGCAGTACTTC
CDR3 protein: CASNGGVMYEQYF

D gene: .
clone size: .
J gene: TRBJ1-2
V gene: TRBV5-6
CDR3 DNA: TGTGCCAGCAGCCCCCGGGGAAGTAACGGCTACACCTTC
CDR3 protein: CASSPRGSNGYTF

D gene: .
clone size: .
J gene: TRBJ2-3
V gene: TRBV23-1
CDR3 DNA: TGCGCCAGCAGTCAACCAGACAGTACTTACACAGATACGCAGTATTTT
CDR3 protein: CASSQPDSTYTDTQYF

D gene: .
clone size: .
J gene: TRBJ1-2
V gene: TRBV20-1
CDR3 DNA: TGCAGTGCCAGGCGCAGCTACACCTTC
CDR3 protein: CSARRSYTF

D gene: .
clone size: .
J gene: TRBJ2-5
V gene: TRBV9
CDR3 DNA: TGTGCCAGCAGCAGGGACTACCAAGAGACCCAGTACTTC
CDR3 protein: CASSRDYQETQYF

D gene: .
clone size: .
J gene: TRBJ1-1
V gene: TRBV5-1
CDR3 DNA: TGCGCCAGCAGCTCGGGAGTGGTAGCTTTCTTT
CDR3 protein: CASSSGVVAFF

D gene: TRBD2
clone size: .
J gene: TRBJ2-5
V gene: TRBV2
CDR3 DNA: TGTGCCAGCAGTGAATTCGCTAGCGGGGGAGGAGAGACCCAGTACTTC
CDR3 protein: CASSEFASGGGETQYF

D gene: .
clone size: .
J gene: TRBJ1-4
V gene: TRBV20-1
CDR3 DNA: TGCAGTGCTAGAACGACGGCAAGCGGAGAAAAACTGTTTTTT
CDR3 protein: CSARTTASGEKLFF

D gene: TRBD1
clone size: few
J gene: TRBJ2-1
V gene: TRBV5-1
CDR3 DNA: TGCGCCAGCAGCCAGTCGGGACAGGGCAACAATGAGCAGTTCTTC
CDR3 protein: CASSQSGQGNNEQFF

D gene: .
clone size: few
J gene: TRBJ2-3
V gene: TRBV7-3
CDR3 DNA: TGTGCCAGCAGCTTAAGGGCTTACACAGATACGCAGTATTTT
CDR3 protein: CASSLRAYTDTQYF

D gene: .
clone size: .
J gene: TRBJ1-1
V gene: TRBV7-2
CDR3 DNA: TGTGCCAGCAGCCGACAGGAATACCTTGAAACTTTCTTT
CDR3 protein: CASSRQEYLETFF

D gene: TRBD2
clone size: few
J gene: TRBJ2-1
V gene: TRBV7-8
CDR3 DNA: TGTGCCAGCAGCCCCCGGGGAGCGGGGGTTGTTGAGCAGTTCTTC
CDR3 protein: CASSPRGAGVVEQFF

D gene: .
clone size: .
J gene: TRBJ2-3
V gene: TRBV11-2
CDR3 DNA: TGTGCCAGCAGGCGGACTAGCACAGATACGCAGTATTTT
CDR3 protein: CASRRTSTDTQYF

D gene: .
clone size: .
J gene: TRBJ2-1
V gene: TRBV12-3/TRBV12-4
CDR3 DNA: TGTGCCAGCAGTTCACACGGTAGTACCGTAAACAATGAGCAGTTCTTC
CDR3 protein: CASSSHGSTVNNEQFF

D gene: .
clone size: .
J gene: TRBJ2-7
V gene: TRBV20-1
CDR3 DNA: TGCAGTGCTAGAGAGATACCGGGACATGGCTCCTACGAGCAGTACTTC
CDR3 protein: CSAREIPGHGSYEQYF

D gene: .
clone size: .
J gene: TRBJ2-1
V gene: TRBV10-2
CDR3 DNA: TGCGCCAGCAAGGAGGTCGGGAGCTGGCGCAATGAGCAGTTCTTC
CDR3 protein: CASKEVGSWRNEQFF

D gene: .
clone size: .
J gene: TRBJ2-6
V gene: TRBV5-1
CDR3 DNA: TGCGCCAGCAGCTCCGACTTTTCTGGGGCCAACGTCCTGACTTTC
CDR3 protein: CASSSDFSGANVLTF

D gene: .
clone size: few
J gene: TRBJ1-5
V gene: TRBV5-1
CDR3 DNA: TGCGCCAGCAGCAGTCTCCCCGATCAGCCCCAGCATTTT
CDR3 protein: CASSSLPDQPQHF

D gene: .
clone size: many
J gene: TRBJ2-5
V gene: TRBV5-6
CDR3 DNA: TGTGCCAGCAGCCTAAGGCGGACCCAAGAGACCCAGTACTTC
CDR3 protein: CASSLRRTQETQYF

D gene: .
clone size: few
J gene: TRBJ2-1
V gene: TRBV21-1
CDR3 DNA: TGTGCCAGCAGCAAAGGTGACAGGGCCCACCGTGAGCAGTTCTTC
CDR3 protein: CASSKGDRAHREQFF

D gene: .
clone size: few
J gene: TRBJ2-3
V gene: TRBV20-1
CDR3 DNA: TGCAGTGCGCATACCTTCCAAAGGGGAGGACAAGATACGCAGTATTTT
CDR3 protein: CSAHTFQRGGQDTQYF

D gene: .
clone size: few
J gene: TRBJ2-5
V gene: TRBV29-1
CDR3 DNA: TGCAGCGTTTCCCCCGGGGTGGAGACCCAGTACTTC
CDR3 protein: CSVSPGVETQYF

D gene: .
clone size: few
J gene: TRBJ2-5
V gene: TRBV29-1
CDR3 DNA: TGCAGCGGGCGGACAGAAGAGACCCAGTACTTC
CDR3 protein: CSGRTEETQYF

D gene: TRBD1
clone size: few
J gene: TRBJ2-7
V gene: TRBV4-2
CDR3 DNA: TGTGCCAGCAGCCAAGGTATCCGGGACAGGGCGATCGAGCAGTACTTC
CDR3 protein: CASSQGIRDRAIEQYF

D gene: TRBD1
clone size: few
J gene: TRBJ1-5
V gene: TRBV12-3/TRBV12-4
CDR3 DNA: TGTGCCAGCAGTTTAAGGGGGCATCAGCCCCAGCATTTT
CDR3 protein: CASSLRGHQPQHF

D gene: .
clone size: .
J gene: TRBJ2-5
V gene: TRBV24-1
CDR3 DNA: TGTGCCACCAGTGATTTAGGAGTCGGGGGCCAAGAGACCCAGTACTTC
CDR3 protein: CATSDLGVGGQETQYF

D gene: TRBD2
clone size: few
J gene: TRBJ2-7
V gene: TRBV10-3
CDR3 DNA: TGTGCCATCAGTCGGACTAGCGGGGGCTCCTACGAGCAGTACTTC
CDR3 protein: CAISRTSGGSYEQYF

D gene: .
clone size: few
J gene: TRBJ2-1
V gene: TRBV6-2/TRBV6-3
CDR3 DNA: TGTGCCAGCAGTTACGGGCCTGAGCAGTTCTTC
CDR3 protein: CASSYGPEQFF

D gene: .
clone size: many
J gene: TRBJ2-1
V gene: TRBV7-9
CDR3 DNA: TGTGCCAGCAGTGTAGCTAGGAGGGGGATGGACAATGAGCAGTTCTTC
CDR3 protein: CASSVARRGMDNEQFF

D gene: TRBD2
clone size: .
J gene: TRBJ2-5
V gene: TRBV7-3
CDR3 DNA: TGTGCCAGCAGCTTCGCCTCATGGACTAGCGGAGAGACCCAGTACTTC
CDR3 protein: CASSFASWTSGETQYF

D gene: .
clone size: few
J gene: TRBJ1-5
V gene: TRBV5-1
CDR3 DNA: TGCGCCAGCAGCTCAGGGCCGGGGAATCAGCCCCAGCATTTT
CDR3 protein: CASSSGPGNQPQHF

D gene: .
clone size: .
J gene: TRBJ2-7
V gene: TRBV2
CDR3 DNA: TGTGCCAGCAGTGAAGCTTCCGGGCCCGTCTACGAGCAGTACTTC
CDR3 protein: CASSEASGPVYEQYF

D gene: .
clone size: many
J gene: TRBJ2-7
V gene: TRBV30
CDR3 DNA: TGTGCCTGGAGTATCGGCGGCAACGTACACGAGCAGTACTTC
CDR3 protein: CAWSIGGNVHEQYF

D gene: .
clone size: .
J gene: TRBJ1-2
V gene: TRBV21-1
CDR3 DNA: TGTGCCAGCAGAATTCCCGGGCCCCGAGATGGCTACACCTTC
CDR3 protein: CASRIPGPRDGYTF

D gene: TRBD1
clone size: .
J gene: TRBJ2-1
V gene: TRBV5-1
CDR3 DNA: TGCGCCAGCAGCCTGACAGGGATTCAGGAGCAGTTCTTC
CDR3 protein: CASSLTGIQEQFF

D gene: .
clone size: many
J gene: TRBJ1-1
V gene: TRBV5-6
CDR3 DNA: TGTGCCAGCAGCTTGTGGGGGAGGGGTACTGAAGCTTTCTTT
CDR3 protein: CASSLWGRGTEAFF

D gene: .
clone size: few
J gene: TRBJ1-4
V gene: TRBV9
CDR3 DNA: TGTGCCAGCAGCGTAGATCCGGACGGAGAAAAACTGTTTTTT
CDR3 protein: CASSVDPDGEKLFF

D gene: .
clone size: .
J gene: TRBJ1-2
V gene: TRBV7-2
CDR3 DNA: TGTGCCAGCAGCCACCGTTGGGGTTCAGGGGCGACTGGCTACACCTTC
CDR3 protein: CASSHRWGSGATGYTF

D gene: .
clone size: .
J gene: TRBJ2-5
V gene: TRBV4-1
CDR3 DNA: TGCGCCAGCAGCCTCGTAGCGACCGCATTCCAAGAGACCCAGTACTTC
CDR3 protein: CASSLVATAFQETQYF

D gene: .
clone size: many
J gene: TRBJ2-1
V gene: TRBV5-1
CDR3 DNA: TGCGCCAGCAGCTTGGGGGACGCTTACAATGAGCAGTTCTTC
CDR3 protein: CASSLGDAYNEQFF

D gene: TRBD2
clone size: .
J gene: TRBJ2-1
V gene: TRBV7-2
CDR3 DNA: TGTGCCAGCAGCTTAGCCCCTAGCGGGAGTATCTACAATGAGCAGTTCTTC
CDR3 protein: CASSLAPSGSIYNEQFF

D gene: TRBD1
clone size: few
J gene: TRBJ1-1
V gene: TRBV5-6
CDR3 DNA: TGTGCCAGCAGCTTCCCACAGGGGGTTGTTAGCACTGAAGCTTTCTTT
CDR3 protein: CASSFPQGVVSTEAFF

D gene: .
clone size: .
J gene: TRBJ2-1
V gene: TRBV2
CDR3 DNA: TGTGCCAGCTGGATCCAATACAATGAGCAGTTCTTC
CDR3 protein: CASWIQYNEQFF

D gene: TRBD2
clone size: .
J gene: TRBJ2-2
V gene: TRBV20-1
CDR3 DNA: TGCAGTGCTAGGGCCCTTCTAGCGGGGAAATACACCGGGGAGCTGTTTTTT
CDR3 protein: CSARALLAGKYTGELFF

D gene: .
clone size: .
J gene: TRBJ2-7
V gene: TRBV7-2
CDR3 DNA: TGTGCCAGCAGCTTAGCACCGACCTACGAGCAGTACTTC
CDR3 protein: CASSLAPTYEQYF

D gene: .
clone size: .
J gene: TRBJ2-3
V gene: TRBV7-9
CDR3 DNA: TGTGCCAGCAGCCTGACCTTTGAGCGGGGCACAGATACGCAGTATTTT
CDR3 protein: CASSLTFERGTDTQYF

D gene: .
clone size: .
J gene: TRBJ1-5
V gene: TRBV9
CDR3 DNA: TGTGCCAGCAGCATACCGAATGGGGCGGCTAGCAATCAGCCCCAGCATTTT
CDR3 protein: CASSIPNGAASNQPQHF

D gene: TRBD1
clone size: few
J gene: TRBJ2-3
V gene: TRBV9
CDR3 DNA: TGTGCCAGCAGCGCCGGGACAGGGTCAATTTCAGATACGCAGTATTTT
CDR3 protein: CASSAGTGSISDTQYF

D gene: TRBD2
clone size: .
J gene: TRBJ2-1
V gene: TRBV4-2
CDR3 DNA: TGTGCCAGCAGCCCCACCTGGGGGGGCGGGGGGGCATTTGGTGAGCAGTTCTTC
CDR3 protein: CASSPTWGGGGAFGEQFF

D gene: TRBD2
clone size: few
J gene: TRBJ2-5
V gene: TRBV29-1
CDR3 DNA: TGCAGCGTCGAAGGACTAGCGGGAGTGTCAGAGACCCAGTACTTC
CDR3 protein: CSVEGLAGVSETQYF

D gene: .
clone size: few
J gene: TRBJ1-2
V gene: TRBV5-1
CDR3 DNA: TGCGCCAGCAGCCGAGGACAGCCCGGCTATGGCTACACCTTC
CDR3 protein: CASSRGQPGYGYTF

D gene: .
clone size: .
J gene: TRBJ2-7
V gene: TRBV20-1
CDR3 DNA: TGCAGTGCTGCACCAGGGGCCACCCCCTCCTACGAGCAGTACTTC
CDR3 protein: CSAAPGATPSYEQYF